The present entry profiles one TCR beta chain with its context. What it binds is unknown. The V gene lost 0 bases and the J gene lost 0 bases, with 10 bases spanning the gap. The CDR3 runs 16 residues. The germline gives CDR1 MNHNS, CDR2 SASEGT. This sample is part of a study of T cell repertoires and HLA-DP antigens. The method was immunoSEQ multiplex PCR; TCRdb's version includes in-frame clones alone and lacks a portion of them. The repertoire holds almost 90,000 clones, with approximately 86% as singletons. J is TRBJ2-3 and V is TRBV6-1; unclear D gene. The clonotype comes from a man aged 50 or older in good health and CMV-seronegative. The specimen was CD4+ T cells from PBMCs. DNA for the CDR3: TGTGCCAGCAGTGAAGCGCTTCGAGGAAGCACAGATACGCAGTATTTT. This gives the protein CASSEALRGSTDTQYF.